These 8 T cell receptor beta chains share one sample of origin, sequenced in a study of read filtering for tumor transcriptome and immune sequencing (dated by TCRdb to about 2020). TCRdb shows the sequencer as Illumina HiSeq 4000. TCR libraries were built from roughly 400 ng RNA with the Immunoverse kit, using molecular barcoded adaptors covering alpha/delta and beta/gamma chains. In TCRdb, the public reads were trimmed at Q25 with fastp and aligned with MiXCR, with productive beta chains retained. Each CDR3 protein appears once, grouped with its most common genes and DNA. In all, the sample holds 100,000 to 150,000 distinct CDR3 sequences, and 13% of those were seen once. The top ten constitute just under 8.5% of the sample. Sequencing was done on a sample of a population of CD138-negative cells sorted from bone marrow. The label giving this sample's cell subset or site can be read as: bone marrow mononuclear cells depleted of CD138+ plasma/myeloma cells by negative magnetic selection. These TCRs come from a donor over 35 with multiple myeloma.

For this clonotype: This may arise from a read error, as a much more abundant clone is one base away. The V call is TRBV20-1, the J call TRBJ2-7; the D is unclear. The CDR3 has 15 amino acids. With 1 base removed from V and 1 base from J, the gap between germline ends came to 14 bases. The germline V gene has CDR1 DFQATT and CDR2 SNEGSKA (reference sequence). DNA of the CDR3: TGCAGTGCTAGAGGTTTCGACCCGGTGTCCTACGAGCAGTACTTC. Protein product: CSARGFDPVSYEQYF.

In this sample, this clonotype turned up many times. CDR3: CASSLLAGGPPHNEQFF. In nucleotides, the CDR3 is TGTGCCAGCAGCTTACTAGCGGGAGGACCCCCCCACAATGAGCAGTTCTTC. The chain employs TRBV7-2 and TRBJ2-1; 11 bases agree with TRBD2. This CDR3 has 17 residues. V lost 2 bases, J lost 5 bases, and 8 bases stayed unmatched. Germline V gene lookup returns CDR1 SGHTA and CDR2 FQGNSA. Full variable domain (outside the CDR3, taken from reference TRBV7-2 and TRBJ2-1): GAGVSQSPSNKVTEKGKDVELRCDPISGHTALYWYRQSLGQGLEFLIYFQGNSAPDKSGLPSDRFSAERTGGSVSTLTIQRTQQEDSAVYLCASSLLAGGPPHNEQFFGPGTRLTVL.

This clonotype was recorded many times. The chain employs TRBV20-1 and TRBJ1-5; tentative D call: TRBD1 (5 bases). This CDR3 is built from 13 residues. Trimming took off 0 bases at V and 5 bases at J, with 8 bases between the two ends. Germline CDR1 DFQATT, CDR2 SNEGSKA (reference sequence). Here the CDR3 reads CSAREAGHQPQHF. The DNA for the CDR3 is TGCAGTGCTAGAGAGGCAGGGCATCAGCCCCAGCATTTT.

The CDR3 loop reads CASSWGGQDLSVEQYF. DNA for the CDR3: TGTGCCAGCAGCTGGGGGGGCCAGGATCTGTCCGTCGAGCAGTACTTC. The chain uses TRBV7-9 and TRBJ2-7, with a tentative D call TRBD2 (7 bases). Between the trimmed V and J ends, which lost 4 bases and 6 bases, there was a span of 22 bases. Germline loops: CDR1 SEHNR, CDR2 FQNEAQ (reference sequence). CDR3 length: 16 residues.

This clonotype appeared many times. This chain uses TRBV20-1 with TRBJ1-1; D gene uncertain. Trimming removed 1 base at V and 2 bases at J, with 14 bases between. The germline CDR1 and CDR2 sequences are DFQATT and SNEGSKA (reference sequence). This CDR3 is built from 15 residues. CDR3 loop: CSARGKGEINTEAFF. As DNA, the CDR3 is TGCAGTGCTAGAGGGAAGGGCGAAATCAACACTGAAGCTTTCTTT.

This clonotype was recorded at least ten times. The V and J genes are TRBV12-3 or TRBV12-4 and TRBJ2-2; D gene uncertain. The ends were cut back, 1 base at V and 7 bases at J, with 10 bases in the middle. The CDR3 runs to 14 residues. CDR3 region: CASSLGKGGGELFF. Written as DNA, the CDR3 is TGTGCCAGCAGTTTAGGGAAAGGCGGCGGGGAGCTGTTTTTT.

The chain couples TRBV27 to TRBJ1-3; possibly TRBD1 for D (5 bases). V was clipped by 3 bases and J by 0 bases, with 6 bases between them. The CDR3 covers 14 residues. The germline V gene has CDR1 MNHEY and CDR2 SMNVEV (reference sequence). CDR3 protein: CASSLGGSGNTIYF. The CDR3 DNA is TGTGCCAGCAGTTTGGGGGGCTCTGGAAACACCATATATTTT.

This clonotype has a handful of counts. The chain carries TRBV11-2 and TRBJ2-7; D may match TRBD1 or TRBD2 (6 bases each). Germline loops: CDR1 SGHAT, CDR2 FQNNGV. CDR3 length: 15 residues. Between the trimmed V and J ends, which lost 5 bases and 4 bases, there was a span of 18 bases. The DNA of the CDR3 is TGTGCCAGCAGCCTAGGGGCCCAGGGGAGGTACGAGCAGTACTTC. Translating gives CASSLGAQGRYEQYF. Based on the CDR3 plus reference TRBV11-2 and TRBJ2-7, the full variable domain is EAGVAQSPRYKIIEKRQSVAFWCNPISGHATLYWYQQILGQGPKLLIQFQNNGVVDDSQLPKDRFSAERLKGVDSTLKIQPAKLEDSAVYLCASSLGAQGRYEQYFGPGTRLTVT.